The rows below give T cell receptor beta chains drawn from one sample of a study of blood T cell repertoires in COVID-19. Generated by immunoSEQ multiplex PCR, the TCRdb table keeps only in-frame clones and is missing some. The sample has about 320,000 clones, approximately 88% seen once. Sample: PBMCs or T cells enriched from blood (not recorded which). Receptor source: a man in his fifties or sixties who had recovered from COVID-19. Each CDR3 is given with its conserved first and last residue. A D gene is named only where the DNA matches it firmly. Rows give clone size only sometimes, using once, few, many, or a class for an expanded clone.

size: few; V: TRBV6-5; D: NA; J: TRBJ2-5; CDR3: CASLTGTQETQYF; DNA: TGTGCCAGCCTTACAGGGACCCAAGAGACCCAGTACTTC
size: NA; V: TRBV4-2; D: NA; J: TRBJ2-2; CDR3: CASSQDQTRRAGELFF; DNA: TGTGCCAGCAGCCAAGATCAAACTAGGAGAGCCGGGGAGCTGTTTTTT
size: NA; V: TRBV7-2; D: NA; J: TRBJ1-2; CDR3: CASSLALGITNYGYTF; DNA: TGTGCCAGCAGCTTAGCGCTCGGGATAACTAACTATGGCTACACCTTC
size: NA; V: TRBV5-8; D: TRBD2; J: TRBJ2-3; CDR3: CASSSGGLANTNTQYF; DNA: TGTGCCAGCAGCTCGGGGGGACTAGCGAACACAAATACGCAGTATTTT
size: NA; V: TRBV5-1; D: TRBD2; J: TRBJ2-7; CDR3: CASRPGLAAYEQYF; DNA: TGCGCCAGCAGACCGGGACTAGCGGCTTACGAGCAGTACTTC
size: NA; V: TRBV7-3; D: NA; J: TRBJ1-1; CDR3: CASSLMTANTEAFF; DNA: TGTGCCAGCAGCTTAATGACAGCGAACACTGAAGCTTTCTTT
size: NA; V: TRBV25-1; D: NA; J: TRBJ1-1; CDR3: CASSAPDSGNTEAFF; DNA: TGTGCCAGCAGTGCCCCGGACAGTGGGAACACTGAAGCTTTCTTT
size: NA; V: TRBV15; D: TRBD2; J: TRBJ2-3; CDR3: CATKKGSGSTDTQYF; DNA: TGTGCCACCAAAAAAGGTAGCGGGAGCACAGATACGCAGTATTTT
size: NA; V: TRBV7-2; D: TRBD1; J: TRBJ1-2; CDR3: CASILGDSTYGYTF; DNA: TGTGCCAGCATCCTGGGGGACAGTACCTATGGCTACACCTTC
size: NA; V: TRBV6-1; D: NA; J: TRBJ2-1; CDR3: CASSEGTASYNEQFF; DNA: TGTGCCAGCAGTGAAGGGACAGCAAGCTACAATGAGCAGTTCTTC
size: NA; V: TRBV9; D: NA; J: TRBJ2-7; CDR3: CASSPRGDPNEQYF; DNA: TGTGCCAGCAGCCCACGGGGAGATCCTAACGAGCAGTACTTC
size: NA; V: TRBV6-5; D: NA; J: TRBJ1-1; CDR3: CASSSSGVGDAEAFF; DNA: TGTGCCAGCAGTTCGTCCGGGGTGGGAGACGCTGAAGCTTTCTTT
size: NA; V: TRBV9; D: NA; J: TRBJ2-3; CDR3: CASSLLAGTSTDTQYF; DNA: TGTGCCAGCAGCCTCCTAGCTGGGACTAGCACAGATACGCAGTATTTT
size: NA; V: TRBV29-1; D: TRBD1; J: TRBJ1-2; CDR3: CSGGQDGYTF; DNA: TGCAGCGGTGGACAGGATGGCTACACCTTC
size: once; V: TRBV13; D: TRBD1; J: TRBJ1-1; CDR3: CASSLADRTYLIGGRDTEAFF; DNA: TGTGCCAGCAGCTTAGCTGACCGTACTTACCTCATAGGGGGCCGGGACACTGAAGCTTTCTTT
size: NA; V: TRBV9; D: TRBD1; J: TRBJ2-5; CDR3: CASSTESGGQETQYF; DNA: TGTGCCAGCAGTACTGAATCAGGGGGCCAAGAGACCCAGTACTTC
size: NA; V: TRBV14; D: NA; J: TRBJ2-7; CDR3: CASSQDPGGVYEQYF; DNA: TGTGCCAGCAGCCAAGACCCCGGGGGAGTCTACGAGCAGTACTTC
size: NA; V: TRBV25-1; D: TRBD1; J: TRBJ2-6; CDR3: CASPGQGGSGANVLTF; DNA: TGTGCCAGCCCCGGACAGGGGGGATCTGGGGCCAACGTCCTGACTTTC
size: NA; V: TRBV5-4; D: TRBD1; J: TRBJ1-3; CDR3: CASSFTGVGNTIYF; DNA: TGTGCCAGCAGCTTTACAGGGGTGGGAAACACCATATATTTT
size: NA; V: TRBV6-7; D: NA; J: TRBJ1-2; CDR3: CASSYSGEAGYTF; DNA: TGTGCCAGCAGTTACTCTGGGGAGGCTGGCTACACCTTC
size: NA; V: TRBV27; D: NA; J: TRBJ1-1; CDR3: CASSFRELNTEAFF; DNA: TGTGCCAGCAGTTTTCGCGAACTTAACACTGAAGCTTTCTTT
size: NA; V: TRBV5-5; D: NA; J: TRBJ1-1; CDR3: CASSLDRAVLGAFF; DNA: TGTGCCAGCAGCTTGGACAGGGCAGTTCTCGGAGCTTTCTTT
size: NA; V: TRBV7-3; D: TRBD2; J: TRBJ2-7; CDR3: CASSLTLAGLNEQYF; DNA: TGTGCCAGCAGCTTAACCCTAGCGGGACTGAACGAGCAGTACTTC
size: NA; V: TRBV6-1; D: TRBD1; J: TRBJ2-7; CDR3: CASSARADRGQAYEQYF; DNA: TGTGCCAGCAGTGCCCGAGCGGACAGGGGCCAAGCCTACGAGCAGTACTTC
size: NA; V: TRBV30; D: TRBD2; J: TRBJ2-1; CDR3: CAWSRGGRYNEQFF; DNA: TGTGCCTGGAGTAGGGGCGGGAGGTACAATGAGCAGTTCTTC
size: NA; V: TRBV4-3; D: NA; J: TRBJ2-7; CDR3: CASSQDPAFGLADYEQYF; DNA: TGCGCCAGCAGCCAAGATCCCGCCTTCGGACTCGCGGACTACGAGCAGTACTTC
size: NA; V: TRBV5-5; D: TRBD1; J: TRBJ2-7; CDR3: CASSLAGGNKQYF; DNA: TGTGCCAGCAGCTTGGCAGGGGGTAACAAGCAGTACTTC